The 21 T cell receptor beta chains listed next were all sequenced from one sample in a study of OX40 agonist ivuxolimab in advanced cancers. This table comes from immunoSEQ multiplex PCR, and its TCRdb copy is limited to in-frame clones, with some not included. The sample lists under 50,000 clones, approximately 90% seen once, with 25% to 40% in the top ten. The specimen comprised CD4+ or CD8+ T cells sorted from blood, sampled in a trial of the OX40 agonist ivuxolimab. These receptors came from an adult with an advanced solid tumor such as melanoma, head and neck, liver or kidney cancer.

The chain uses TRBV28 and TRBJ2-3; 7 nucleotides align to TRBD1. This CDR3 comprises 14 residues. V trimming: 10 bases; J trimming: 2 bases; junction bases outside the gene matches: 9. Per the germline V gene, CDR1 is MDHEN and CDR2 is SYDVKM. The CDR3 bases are TGTGCCACCACTCTAGGGGGCATCACAGATACGCAGTATTTT. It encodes CATTLGGITDTQYF.

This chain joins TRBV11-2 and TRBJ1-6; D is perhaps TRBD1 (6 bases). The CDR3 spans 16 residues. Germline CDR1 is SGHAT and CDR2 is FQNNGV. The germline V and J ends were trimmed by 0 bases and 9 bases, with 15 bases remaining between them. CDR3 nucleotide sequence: TGTGCCAGCAGCTTAGATCTTACAGGGTGGAGTTCACCCCTCCACTTT. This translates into CASSLDLTGWSSPLHF.

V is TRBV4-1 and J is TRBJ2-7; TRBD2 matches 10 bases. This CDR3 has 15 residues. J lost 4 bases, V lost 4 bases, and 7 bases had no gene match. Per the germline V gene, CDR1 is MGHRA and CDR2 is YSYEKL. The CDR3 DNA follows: TGCGCCAGCAGCCCCTTAGCGGGGGGTACGTACGAGCAGTACTTC. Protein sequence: CASSPLAGGTYEQYF.

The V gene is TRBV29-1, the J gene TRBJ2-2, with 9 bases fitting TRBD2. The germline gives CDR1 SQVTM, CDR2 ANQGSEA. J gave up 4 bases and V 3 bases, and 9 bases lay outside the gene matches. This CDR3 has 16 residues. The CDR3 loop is CSVESAGGLGTGELFF. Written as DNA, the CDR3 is TGCAGCGTTGAGTCTGCGGGGGGGCTCGGCACCGGGGAGCTGTTTTTT.

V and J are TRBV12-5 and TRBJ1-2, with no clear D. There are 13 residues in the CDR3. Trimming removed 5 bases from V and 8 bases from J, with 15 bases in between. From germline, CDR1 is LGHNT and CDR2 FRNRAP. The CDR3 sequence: CASGLGRRLGYTF. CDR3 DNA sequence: TGTGCTAGTGGTCTCGGACGTCGGCTAGGCTACACCTTC. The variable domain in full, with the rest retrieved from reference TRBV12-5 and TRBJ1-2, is DARVTQTPRHKVTEMGQEVTMRCQPILGHNTVFWYRQTMMQGLELLAYFRNRAPLDDSGMPKDRFSAEMPDATLATLKIQPSEPRDSAVYFCASGLGRRLGYTFGSGTRLTVV.

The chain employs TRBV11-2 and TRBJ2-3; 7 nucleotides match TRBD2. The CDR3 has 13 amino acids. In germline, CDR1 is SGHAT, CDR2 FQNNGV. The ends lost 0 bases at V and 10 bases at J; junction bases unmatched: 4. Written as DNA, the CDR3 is TGTGCCAGCAGCTTAGATGCGGGGGAGGCGCAGTATTTT. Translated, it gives CASSLDAGEAQYF.

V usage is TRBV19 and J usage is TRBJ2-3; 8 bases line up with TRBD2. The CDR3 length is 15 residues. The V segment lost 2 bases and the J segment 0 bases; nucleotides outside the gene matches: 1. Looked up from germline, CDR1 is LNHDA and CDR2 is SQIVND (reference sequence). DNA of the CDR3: TGTGCCAGTAGTATACGACTAGCGAGCACAGATACGCAGTATTTT. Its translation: CASSIRLASTDTQYF.

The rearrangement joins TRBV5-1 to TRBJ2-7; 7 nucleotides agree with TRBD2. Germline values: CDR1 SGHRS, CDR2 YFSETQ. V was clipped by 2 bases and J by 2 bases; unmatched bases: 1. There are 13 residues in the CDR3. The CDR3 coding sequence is TGCGCCAGCAGCTTCGGACTAGCCTACGAGCAGTACTTC. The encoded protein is CASSFGLAYEQYF.

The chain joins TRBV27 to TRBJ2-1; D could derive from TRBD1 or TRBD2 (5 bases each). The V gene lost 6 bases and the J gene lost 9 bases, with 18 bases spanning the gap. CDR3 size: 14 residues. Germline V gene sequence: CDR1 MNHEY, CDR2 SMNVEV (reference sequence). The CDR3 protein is CASSPGTAGSEQFF. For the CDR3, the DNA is TGTGCCAGCAGCCCCGGGACCGCAGGGAGTGAGCAGTTCTTC.

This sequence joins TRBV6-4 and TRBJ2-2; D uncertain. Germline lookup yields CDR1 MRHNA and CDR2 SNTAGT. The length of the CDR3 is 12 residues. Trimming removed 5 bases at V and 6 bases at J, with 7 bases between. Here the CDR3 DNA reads TGTGCCAGCAGTTTTAGTTCCGGGGAGCTGTTTTTT. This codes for CASSFSSGELFF.

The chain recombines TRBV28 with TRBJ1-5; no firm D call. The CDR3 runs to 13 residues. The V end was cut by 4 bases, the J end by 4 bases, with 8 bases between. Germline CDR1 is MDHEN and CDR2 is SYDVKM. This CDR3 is CASSYGPNQPQHF. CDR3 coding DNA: TGTGCCAGCAGTTACGGTCCTAATCAGCCCCAGCATTTT. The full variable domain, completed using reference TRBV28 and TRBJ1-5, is DVKVTQSSRYLVKRTGEKVFLECVQDMDHENMFWYRQDPGLGLRLIYFSYDVKMKEKGDIPEGYSVSREKKERFSLILESASTNQTSMYLCASSYGPNQPQHFGDGTRLSIL.

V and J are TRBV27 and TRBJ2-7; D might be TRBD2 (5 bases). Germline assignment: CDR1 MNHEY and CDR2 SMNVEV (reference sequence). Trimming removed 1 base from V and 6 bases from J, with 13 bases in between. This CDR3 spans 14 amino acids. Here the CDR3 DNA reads TGTGCCAGCAGTTTATGGGAGAAGGTTGGCGAGCAGTACTTC. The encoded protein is CASSLWEKVGEQYF.

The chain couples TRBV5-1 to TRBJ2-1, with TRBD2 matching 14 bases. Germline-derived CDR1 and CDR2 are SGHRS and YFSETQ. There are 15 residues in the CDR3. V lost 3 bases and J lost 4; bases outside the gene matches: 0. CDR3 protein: CASSWTSGGYNEQFF. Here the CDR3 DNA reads TGCGCCAGCAGCTGGACTAGCGGGGGGTACAATGAGCAGTTCTTC.

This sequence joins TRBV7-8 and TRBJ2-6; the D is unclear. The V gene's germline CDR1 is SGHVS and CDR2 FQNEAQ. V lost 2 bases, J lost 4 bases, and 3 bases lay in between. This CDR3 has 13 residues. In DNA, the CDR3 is TGTGCCAGCAGCTTATTGGGGGCCAACGTCCTGACTTTC. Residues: CASSLLGANVLTF.

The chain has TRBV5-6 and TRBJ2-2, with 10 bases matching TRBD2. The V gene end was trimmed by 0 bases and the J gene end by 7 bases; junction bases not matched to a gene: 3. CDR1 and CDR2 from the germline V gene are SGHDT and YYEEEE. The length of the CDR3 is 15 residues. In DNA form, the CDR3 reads TGTGCCAGCAGCTTGGTCCTAGCGGGGGTCGGGGAGCTGTTTTTT. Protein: CASSLVLAGVGELFF.

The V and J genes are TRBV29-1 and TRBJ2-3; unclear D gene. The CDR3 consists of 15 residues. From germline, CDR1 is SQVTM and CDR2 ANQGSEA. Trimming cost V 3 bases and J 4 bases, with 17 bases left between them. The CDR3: CSVEPTHEPPDTQYF. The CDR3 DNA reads TGCAGCGTTGAGCCGACTCATGAGCCCCCAGATACGCAGTATTTT.

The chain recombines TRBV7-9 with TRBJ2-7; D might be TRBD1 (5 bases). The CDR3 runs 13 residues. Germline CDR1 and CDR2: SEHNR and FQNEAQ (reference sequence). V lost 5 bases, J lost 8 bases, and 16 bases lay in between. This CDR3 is CASSPKTEAKQYF. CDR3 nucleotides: TGTGCCAGCAGCCCGAAGACAGAGGCAAAGCAGTACTTC.

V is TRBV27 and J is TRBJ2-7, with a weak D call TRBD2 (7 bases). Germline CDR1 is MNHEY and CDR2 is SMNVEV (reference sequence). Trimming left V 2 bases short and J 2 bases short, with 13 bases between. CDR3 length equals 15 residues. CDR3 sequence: CASSLTAGATYEQYF. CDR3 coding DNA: TGTGCCAGCAGTTTAACCGCGGGGGCCACCTACGAGCAGTACTTC.

The CDR3 here is CASSSPLAENYEQYF. CDR3 in DNA: TGTGCCAGCAGTTCCCCCCTAGCAGAGAATTACGAGCAGTACTTC. V usage is TRBV6-7 and J usage is TRBJ2-7; D might be TRBD2 (5 bases). TRBV6-7 qualifies as an ORF whose function is uncertain. Trimming left V 4 bases short and J 4 bases short, with 17 bases between. The CDR3 sequence is 15 residues long.

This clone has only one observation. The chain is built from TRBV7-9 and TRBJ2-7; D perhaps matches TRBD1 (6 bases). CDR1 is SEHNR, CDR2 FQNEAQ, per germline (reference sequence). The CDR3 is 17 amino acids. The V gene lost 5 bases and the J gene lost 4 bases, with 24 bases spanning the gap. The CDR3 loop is CASSPRLAGTTTYEQYF. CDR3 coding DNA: TGTGCCAGCAGCCCCCGTCTGGCCGGGACAACAACTTACGAGCAGTACTTC.

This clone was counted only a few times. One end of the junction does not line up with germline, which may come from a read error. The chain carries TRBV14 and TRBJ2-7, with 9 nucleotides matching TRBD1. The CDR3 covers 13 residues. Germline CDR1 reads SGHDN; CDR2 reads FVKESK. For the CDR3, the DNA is TGTGCCACCAGCGTTACAGGGGGCAGCGAGCAGTACTTC. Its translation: CATSVTGGSEQYF.